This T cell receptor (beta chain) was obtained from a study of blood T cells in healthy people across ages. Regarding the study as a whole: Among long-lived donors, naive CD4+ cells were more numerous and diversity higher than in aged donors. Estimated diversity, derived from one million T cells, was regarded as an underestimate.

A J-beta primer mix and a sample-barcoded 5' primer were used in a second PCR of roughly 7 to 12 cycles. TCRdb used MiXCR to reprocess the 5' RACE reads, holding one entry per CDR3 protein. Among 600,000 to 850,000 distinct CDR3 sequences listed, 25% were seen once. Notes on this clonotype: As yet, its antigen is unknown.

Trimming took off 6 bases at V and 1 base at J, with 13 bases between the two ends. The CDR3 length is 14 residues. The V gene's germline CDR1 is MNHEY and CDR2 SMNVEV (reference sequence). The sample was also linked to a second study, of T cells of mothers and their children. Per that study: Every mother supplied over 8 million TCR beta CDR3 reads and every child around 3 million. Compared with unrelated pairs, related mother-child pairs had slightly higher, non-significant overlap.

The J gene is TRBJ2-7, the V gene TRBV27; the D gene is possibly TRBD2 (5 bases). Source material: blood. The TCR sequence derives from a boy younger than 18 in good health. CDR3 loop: CASSSIRGSYEQYF. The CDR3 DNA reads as TGTGCCAGCAGCAGTATAAGAGGGTCCTACGAGCAGTACTTC.